The 4 T cell receptor beta chains below come from one sample, sequenced in a study of blood T cell repertoires in COVID-19. Sequencing was performed with immunoSEQ multiplex PCR; in TCRdb, only in-frame clones are kept and a portion is missing. This table holds about 40,000 clones, about 88% found once. Specimen: peripheral blood. The receptors originated from a man between 60 and 75 years old with active COVID-19.

V is TRBV10-3 and J is TRBJ2-5; D is unresolved. The CDR3 is 13 residues long. Per the germline V gene, CDR1 is ENHRY and CDR2 is SYGVKD. V shed 0 bases and J shed 4 bases, with 6 bases lying between them. CDR3 in amino acids: CAISESRGETQYF. The CDR3 DNA is TGTGCCATCAGTGAGTCAAGAGGAGAGACCCAGTACTTC.

CDR3 bases: TGCGCCAGCAGCTTGGAGGCGGGAGGGCCACGAGACGAGCAGTTCTTC. This encodes CASSLEAGGPRDEQFF. This sequence joins TRBV5-1 and TRBJ2-1; TRBD2 agrees at 9 bases. The CDR3 is 16 amino acids. The ends lost 0 bases at V and 10 bases at J; junction bases unmatched: 11. CDR1 SGHRS and CDR2 YFSETQ come from the germline V gene.

The chain recombines TRBV6-1 with TRBJ1-1; D unclear. This CDR3 is built from 12 residues. V was pared by 1 base and J by 7 bases, with 7 bases between. CDR1 and CDR2 from the germline V gene are MNHNS and SASEGT. CDR3 DNA sequence: TGTGCCAGCAGTGAAGGAGGCAGTGAAGCTTTCTTT. Translating it yields CASSEGGSEAFF.

The V and J genes are TRBV6-6 and TRBJ1-2; TRBD1 matches 8 bases. The J segment lost 8 bases and the V segment lost 5 bases, leaving 7 bases of the junction unmatched. The CDR3 runs to 13 residues. Germline V gene lookup returns CDR1 MNHNY and CDR2 SVGAGI (reference sequence). Written as DNA, the CDR3 is TGTGCCAGCAGTCCCCAGGGGGCAAGGGGCTACACCTTC. It translates to CASSPQGARGYTF.